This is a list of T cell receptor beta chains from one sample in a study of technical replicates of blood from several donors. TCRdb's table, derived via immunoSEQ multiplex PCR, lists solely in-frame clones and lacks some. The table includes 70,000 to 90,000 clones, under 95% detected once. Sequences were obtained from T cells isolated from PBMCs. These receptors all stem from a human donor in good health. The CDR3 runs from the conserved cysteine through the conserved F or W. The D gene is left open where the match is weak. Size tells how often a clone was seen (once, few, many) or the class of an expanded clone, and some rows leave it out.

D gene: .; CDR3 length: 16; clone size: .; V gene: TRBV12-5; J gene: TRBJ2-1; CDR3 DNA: TGTGCTAGTGGTCCCGATGGGACACTGGCTCAGAATGAGCAGTTCTTC; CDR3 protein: CASGPDGTLAQNEQFF
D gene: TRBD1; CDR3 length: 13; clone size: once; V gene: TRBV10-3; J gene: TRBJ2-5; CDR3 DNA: TGTGCCAGCGCTGGCAGGGGGACAGAGACCCAGTACTTC; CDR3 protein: CASAGRGTETQYF
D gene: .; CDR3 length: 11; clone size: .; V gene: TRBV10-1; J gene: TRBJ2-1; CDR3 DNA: TGCGCCAGCAGTGAAGGGGGGGGGCAGTTCTTC; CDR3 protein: CASSEGGGQFF
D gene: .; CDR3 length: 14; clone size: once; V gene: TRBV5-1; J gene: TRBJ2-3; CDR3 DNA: TGCGCCAGCAGCTCTCTGCAGGGCACAGATACGCAGTATTTT; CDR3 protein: CASSSLQGTDTQYF
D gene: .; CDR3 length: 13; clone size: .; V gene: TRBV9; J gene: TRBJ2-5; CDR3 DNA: TGTGCCAGCAGCGTACGAGGGCAAGAGACCCAGTACTTC; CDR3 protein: CASSVRGQETQYF
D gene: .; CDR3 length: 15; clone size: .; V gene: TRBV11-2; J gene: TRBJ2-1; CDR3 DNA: TGTGCCAGCAGCTTAGATCCAGCGGGTAACAATGAGCAGTTCTTC; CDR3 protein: CASSLDPAGNNEQFF
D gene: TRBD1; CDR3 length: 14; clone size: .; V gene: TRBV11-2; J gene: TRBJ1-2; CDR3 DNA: TGTGCCAGCAGCTTAGATGACAGGGGTTATGGCTACACCTTC; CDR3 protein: CASSLDDRGYGYTF
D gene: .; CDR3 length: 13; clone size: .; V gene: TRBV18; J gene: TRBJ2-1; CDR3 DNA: TGTGCCAGCTCACCAACCCAGGGCAATGAGCAGTTCTTC; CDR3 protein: CASSPTQGNEQFF
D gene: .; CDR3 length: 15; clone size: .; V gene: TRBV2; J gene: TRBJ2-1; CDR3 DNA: TGTGCCAGCAACGCGCAGGGAAAGGTCTACAATGAGCAGTTCTTC; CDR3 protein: CASNAQGKVYNEQFF
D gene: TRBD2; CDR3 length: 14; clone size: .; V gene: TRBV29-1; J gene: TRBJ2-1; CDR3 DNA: TGCAGCGTTGTCTGGCGGGAGGGGAACAATGAGCAGTTCTTC; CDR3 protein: CSVVWREGNNEQFF
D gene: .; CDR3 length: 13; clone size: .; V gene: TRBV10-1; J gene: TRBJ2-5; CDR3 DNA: TGCGCCAGCAGTGGAACTAGGTGGGAGACCCAGTACTTC; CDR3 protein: CASSGTRWETQYF
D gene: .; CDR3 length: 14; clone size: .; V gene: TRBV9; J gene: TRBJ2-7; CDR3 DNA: TGTGCCAGCAGCGAGGGGCTGACTCACTACGAGCAGTACTTC; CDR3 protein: CASSEGLTHYEQYF
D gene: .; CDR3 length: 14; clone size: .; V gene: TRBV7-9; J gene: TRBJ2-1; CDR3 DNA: TGTGCCAGCAGCTTTTCTACCGACAGTGATGAGCAGTTCTTC; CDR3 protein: CASSFSTDSDEQFF
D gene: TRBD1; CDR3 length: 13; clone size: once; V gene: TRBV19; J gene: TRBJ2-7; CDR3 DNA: TGTGCCAGTAGCCCCGGGACAGGGTACGAGCAGTACTTC; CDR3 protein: CASSPGTGYEQYF
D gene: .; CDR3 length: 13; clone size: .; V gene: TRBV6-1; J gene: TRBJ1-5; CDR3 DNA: TGTGCCAGCAGTGAGACAGCAAAGCAGCCCCAGCATTTT; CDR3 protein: CASSETAKQPQHF
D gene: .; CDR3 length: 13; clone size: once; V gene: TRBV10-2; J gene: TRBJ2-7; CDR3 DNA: TGCGCCAGCGGGACTCAATCTTCCTACGAGCAGTACTTC; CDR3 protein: CASGTQSSYEQYF
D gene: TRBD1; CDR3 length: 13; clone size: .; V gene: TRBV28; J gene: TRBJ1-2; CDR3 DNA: TGTGCCAGCAGTTCGGGACAGAACTATGGCTACACCTTC; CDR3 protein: CASSSGQNYGYTF
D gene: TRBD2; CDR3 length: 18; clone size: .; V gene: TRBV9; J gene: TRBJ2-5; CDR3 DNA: TGTGCCAGCAGCCATAGTACTAGCGGGATATCGAGGCTTGAGACCCAGTACTTC; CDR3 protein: CASSHSTSGISRLETQYF
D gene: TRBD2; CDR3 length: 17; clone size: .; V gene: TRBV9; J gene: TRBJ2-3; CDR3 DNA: TGTGCCAGCAGCGTACATGCTTGGGGGAGGGAAGGAGATACGCAGTATTTT; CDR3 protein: CASSVHAWGREGDTQYF
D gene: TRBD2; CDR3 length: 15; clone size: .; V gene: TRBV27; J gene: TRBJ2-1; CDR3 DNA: TGTGCCAGCAGTTTATTGAGCGGGAGATACAATGAGCAGTTCTTC; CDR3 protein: CASSLLSGRYNEQFF
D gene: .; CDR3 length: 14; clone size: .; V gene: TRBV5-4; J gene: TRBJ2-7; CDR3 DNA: TGTGCCAGCAGCTTTTCTAACGGAGCTTACGAGCAGTACTTC; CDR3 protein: CASSFSNGAYEQYF
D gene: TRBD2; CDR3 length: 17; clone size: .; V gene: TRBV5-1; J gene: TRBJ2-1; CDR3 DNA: TGCGCCAGCAACGCCTTGATGAGCGGGAGGTTGAGAAATGAGCAGTTCTTC; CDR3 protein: CASNALMSGRLRNEQFF
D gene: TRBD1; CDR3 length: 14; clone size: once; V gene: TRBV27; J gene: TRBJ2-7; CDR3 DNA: TGTGCCAGCAGGACAGGGGCAGGGGCCTACGAGCAGTACTTC; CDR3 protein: CASRTGAGAYEQYF
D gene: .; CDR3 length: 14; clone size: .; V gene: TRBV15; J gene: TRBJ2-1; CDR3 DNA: TGTGCCACCAGCAGCGAGACTGTGGGCAATGAGCAGTTCTTC; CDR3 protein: CATSSETVGNEQFF
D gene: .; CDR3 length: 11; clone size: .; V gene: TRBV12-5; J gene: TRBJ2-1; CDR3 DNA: TGTGCTAGTGGTTTGAACCAGGTACAGTTCTTC; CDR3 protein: CASGLNQVQFF
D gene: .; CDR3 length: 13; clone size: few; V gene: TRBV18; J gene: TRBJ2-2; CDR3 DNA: TGTGCCAGCTCACCATGGCTAGCAGGGGAGCTGTTTTTT; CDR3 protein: CASSPWLAGELFF
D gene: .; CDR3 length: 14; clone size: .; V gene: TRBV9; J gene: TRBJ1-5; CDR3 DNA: TGTGCCAGCAGCGTCGGCGGTTCCAATCAGCCCCAGCATTTT; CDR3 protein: CASSVGGSNQPQHF
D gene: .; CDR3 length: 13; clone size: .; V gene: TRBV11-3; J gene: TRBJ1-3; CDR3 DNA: TGTGCCAGCAGCCTTCCAGCTGGAAACACCATATATTTT; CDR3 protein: CASSLPAGNTIYF
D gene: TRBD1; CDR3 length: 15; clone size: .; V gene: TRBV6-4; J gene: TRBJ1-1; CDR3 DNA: TGTGCCAGGAGAAGGACAGGGGGCAACGACACTGAAGCTTTCTTT; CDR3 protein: CARRRTGGNDTEAFF
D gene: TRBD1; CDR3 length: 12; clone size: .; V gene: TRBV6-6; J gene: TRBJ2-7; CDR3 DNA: TGTGCCACCGGGGACAGCAGCTACGAGCAGTACTTC; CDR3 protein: CATGDSSYEQYF
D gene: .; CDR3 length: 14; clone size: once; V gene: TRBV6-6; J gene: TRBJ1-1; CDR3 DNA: TGTGCCAGCAGCCCGTACGGTTCGGGGACTGAAGCTTTCTTT; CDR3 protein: CASSPYGSGTEAFF
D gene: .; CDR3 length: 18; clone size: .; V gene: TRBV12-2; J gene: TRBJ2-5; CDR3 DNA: TGTGCAAGTCGCTTAGCGTCAGGGACTAGCGGGCGTAAAGAGACCCAGTACTTC; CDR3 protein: CASRLASGTSGRKETQYF
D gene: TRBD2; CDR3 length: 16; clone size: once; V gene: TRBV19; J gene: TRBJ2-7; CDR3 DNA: TGTGCCAGTAGTCCCCGTTGGGGGGGAGAGTCCTACGAGCAGTACTTC; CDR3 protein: CASSPRWGGESYEQYF
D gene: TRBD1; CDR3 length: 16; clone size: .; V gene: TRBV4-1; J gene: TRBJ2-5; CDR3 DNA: TGCGCCAGCAGCCAAGTGGGACAGGGGGATCAAGAGACCCAGTACTTC; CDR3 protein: CASSQVGQGDQETQYF
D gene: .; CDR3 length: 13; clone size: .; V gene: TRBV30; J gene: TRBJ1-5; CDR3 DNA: TGTGCCTGGAGTCCAGACAGAGATCAGCCCCAGCATTTT; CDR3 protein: CAWSPDRDQPQHF
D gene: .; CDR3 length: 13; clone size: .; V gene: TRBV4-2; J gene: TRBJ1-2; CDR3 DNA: TGTGCCAGCAGCCAAGACGGTAACTATAGCTACACCTTC; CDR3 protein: CASSQDGNYSYTF
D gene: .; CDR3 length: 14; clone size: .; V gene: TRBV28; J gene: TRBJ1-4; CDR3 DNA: TGTGCCAGCAGTTTAGCGGGGTCGGATGAAAAACTGTTTTTT; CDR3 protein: CASSLAGSDEKLFF
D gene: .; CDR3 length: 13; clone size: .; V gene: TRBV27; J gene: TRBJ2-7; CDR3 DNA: TGTGCCAGCAGCCTGCGGGTTTACTACGAGCAGTACTTC; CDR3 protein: CASSLRVYYEQYF
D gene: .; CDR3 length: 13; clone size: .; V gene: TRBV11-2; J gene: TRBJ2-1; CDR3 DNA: TGTGCCAGCTCTTTGGCGGGGAACAATGAGCAGTTCTTC; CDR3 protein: CASSLAGNNEQFF
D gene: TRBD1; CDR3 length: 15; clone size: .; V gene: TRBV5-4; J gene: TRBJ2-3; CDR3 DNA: TGTGCCAGCAGCGGGGGACAGCCGAGCACAGATACGCAGTATTTT; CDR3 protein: CASSGGQPSTDTQYF
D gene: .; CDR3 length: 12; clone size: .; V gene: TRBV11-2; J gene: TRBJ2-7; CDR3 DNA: TGTGCCAGCAGCTACAGGCACTACGAGCAGTACTTC; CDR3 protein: CASSYRHYEQYF
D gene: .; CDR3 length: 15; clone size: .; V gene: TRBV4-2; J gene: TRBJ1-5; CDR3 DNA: TGTGCCAGCAGCCAAGAACAGGGTACGGATCAGCCCCAGCATTTT; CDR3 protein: CASSQEQGTDQPQHF
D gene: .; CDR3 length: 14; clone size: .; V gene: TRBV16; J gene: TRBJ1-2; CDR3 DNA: TGTGCCAGCAGCCAACCCCAGACTAACTATGGCTACACCTTC; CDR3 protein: CASSQPQTNYGYTF
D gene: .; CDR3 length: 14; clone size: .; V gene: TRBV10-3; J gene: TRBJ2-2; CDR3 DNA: TGTGCCACCCTGGCCGAGACTAACACCGGGGAGCTGTTTTTT; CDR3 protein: CATLAETNTGELFF
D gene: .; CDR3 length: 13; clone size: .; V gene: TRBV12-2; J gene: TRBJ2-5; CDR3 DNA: TGTGCAAGTCGTCTCGGAGCGCAAGAGACCCAGTACTTC; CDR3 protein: CASRLGAQETQYF
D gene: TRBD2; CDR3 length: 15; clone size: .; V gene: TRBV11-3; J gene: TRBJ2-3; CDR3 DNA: TGTGCCAGCAGCTTTACGGGAGGATTCGCAGATACGCAGTATTTT; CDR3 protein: CASSFTGGFADTQYF
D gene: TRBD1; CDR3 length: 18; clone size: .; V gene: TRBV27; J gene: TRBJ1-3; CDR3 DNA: TGTGCCAGCAGCCGTGTTCCCGGGACAGGGGGCTCTGGAAACACCATATATTTT; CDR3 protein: CASSRVPGTGGSGNTIYF
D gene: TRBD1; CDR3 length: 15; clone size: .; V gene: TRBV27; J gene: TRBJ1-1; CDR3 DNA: TGTGCCAGCAATTTAGGGCAGGGGGTTGTGGCTGAAGCTTTCTTT; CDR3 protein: CASNLGQGVVAEAFF
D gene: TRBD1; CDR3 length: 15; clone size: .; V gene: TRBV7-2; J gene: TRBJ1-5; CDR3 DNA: TGTGCCAGCAGCTCCCAAGGACAGGGGGCTCAGCCCCAGCATTTT; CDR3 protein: CASSSQGQGAQPQHF
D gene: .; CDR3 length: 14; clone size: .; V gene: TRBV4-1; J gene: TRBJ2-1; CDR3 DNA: TGCGCCAGCAGCCAAGAATCTGGGCGCAATGAGCAGTTCTTC; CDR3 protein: CASSQESGRNEQFF
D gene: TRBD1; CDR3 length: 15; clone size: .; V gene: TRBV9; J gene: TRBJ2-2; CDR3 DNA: TGTGCCAGCAGCGTAGTGACAGGGTCCACCGGGGAGCTGTTTTTT; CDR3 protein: CASSVVTGSTGELFF
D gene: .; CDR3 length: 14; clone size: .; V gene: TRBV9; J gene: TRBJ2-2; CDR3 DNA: TGTGCCAGCAGCCGAGCGGTCGCGCGCGGGGAGCTGTTTTTT; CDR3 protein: CASSRAVARGELFF
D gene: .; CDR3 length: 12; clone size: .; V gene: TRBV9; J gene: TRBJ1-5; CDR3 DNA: TGTGCCAGTGGACAGAACAATCAGCCCCAGCATTTT; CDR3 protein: CASGQNNQPQHF
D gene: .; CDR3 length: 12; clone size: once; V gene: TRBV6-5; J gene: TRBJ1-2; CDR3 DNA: TGTGCCAGCAGTCTCGGGACAAGTGGCTACACCTTC; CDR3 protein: CASSLGTSGYTF
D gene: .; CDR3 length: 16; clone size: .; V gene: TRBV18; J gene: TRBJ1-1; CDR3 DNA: TGTGCCAGCTCCCCACTCTATGAGCTGAAGAACACTGAAGCTTTCTTT; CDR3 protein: CASSPLYELKNTEAFF
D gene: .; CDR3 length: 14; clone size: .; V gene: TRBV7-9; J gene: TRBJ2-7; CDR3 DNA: TGTGCCAGCAGCTCAACAGGATTAGTCTACGAGCAGTACTTC; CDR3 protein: CASSSTGLVYEQYF
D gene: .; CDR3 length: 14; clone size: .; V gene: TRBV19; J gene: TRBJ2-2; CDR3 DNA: TGTGCCAGTAGTATCTCGTCTAACACCGGGGAGCTGTTTTTT; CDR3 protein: CASSISSNTGELFF
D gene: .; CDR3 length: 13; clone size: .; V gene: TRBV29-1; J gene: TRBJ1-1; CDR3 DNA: TGCAGCGGTTACAGGGCCTTGAACACTGAAGCTTTCTTT; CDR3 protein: CSGYRALNTEAFF
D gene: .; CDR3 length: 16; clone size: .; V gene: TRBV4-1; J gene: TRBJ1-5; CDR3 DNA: TGCGCCAGCAGCCAAAATGCTGGCAGGGGCCATCAGCCCCAGCATTTT; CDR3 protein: CASSQNAGRGHQPQHF
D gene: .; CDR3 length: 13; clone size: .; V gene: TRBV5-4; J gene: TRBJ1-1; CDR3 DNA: TGTGCCAGCAGCTTGGAAGAGGTGTCTGAAGCTTTCTTT; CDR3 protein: CASSLEEVSEAFF